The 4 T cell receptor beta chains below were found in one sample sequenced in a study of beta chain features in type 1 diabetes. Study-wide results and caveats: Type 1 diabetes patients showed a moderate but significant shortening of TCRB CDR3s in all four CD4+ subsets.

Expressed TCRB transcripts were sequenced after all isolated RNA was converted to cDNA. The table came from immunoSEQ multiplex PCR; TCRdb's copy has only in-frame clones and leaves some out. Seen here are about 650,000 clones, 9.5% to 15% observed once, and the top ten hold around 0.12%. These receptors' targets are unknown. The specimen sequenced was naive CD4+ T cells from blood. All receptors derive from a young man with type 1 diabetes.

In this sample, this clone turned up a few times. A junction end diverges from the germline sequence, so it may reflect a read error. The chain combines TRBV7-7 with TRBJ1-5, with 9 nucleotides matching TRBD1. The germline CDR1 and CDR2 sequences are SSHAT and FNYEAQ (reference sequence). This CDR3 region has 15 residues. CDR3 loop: CASSLHGTGNQPQHF. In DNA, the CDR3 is TGTGCTAGCAGCTTACACGGGACAGGGAATCAGCCCCAGCATTTT.

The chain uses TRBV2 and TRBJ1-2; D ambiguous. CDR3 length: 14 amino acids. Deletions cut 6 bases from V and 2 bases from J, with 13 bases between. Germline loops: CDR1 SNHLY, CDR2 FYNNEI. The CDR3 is CASSAGRRNYGYTF. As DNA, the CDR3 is TGTGCCAGCAGCGCTGGTAGAAGGAACTATGGCTACACCTTC.

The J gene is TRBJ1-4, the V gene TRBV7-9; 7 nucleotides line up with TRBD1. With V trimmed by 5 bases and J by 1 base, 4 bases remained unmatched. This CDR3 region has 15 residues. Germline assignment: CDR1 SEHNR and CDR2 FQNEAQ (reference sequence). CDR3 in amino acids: CASSLRQGTNEKLFF. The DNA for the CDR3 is TGTGCCAGCAGCCTTCGACAGGGAACTAATGAAAAACTGTTTTTT.

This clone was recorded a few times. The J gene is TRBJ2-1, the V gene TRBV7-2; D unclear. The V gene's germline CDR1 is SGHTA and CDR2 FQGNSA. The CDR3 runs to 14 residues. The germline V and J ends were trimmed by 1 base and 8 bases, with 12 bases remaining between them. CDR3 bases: TGTGCCAGCAGCTTAGTTCTAGAACAACATGAGCAGTTCTTC. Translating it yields CASSLVLEQHEQFF.